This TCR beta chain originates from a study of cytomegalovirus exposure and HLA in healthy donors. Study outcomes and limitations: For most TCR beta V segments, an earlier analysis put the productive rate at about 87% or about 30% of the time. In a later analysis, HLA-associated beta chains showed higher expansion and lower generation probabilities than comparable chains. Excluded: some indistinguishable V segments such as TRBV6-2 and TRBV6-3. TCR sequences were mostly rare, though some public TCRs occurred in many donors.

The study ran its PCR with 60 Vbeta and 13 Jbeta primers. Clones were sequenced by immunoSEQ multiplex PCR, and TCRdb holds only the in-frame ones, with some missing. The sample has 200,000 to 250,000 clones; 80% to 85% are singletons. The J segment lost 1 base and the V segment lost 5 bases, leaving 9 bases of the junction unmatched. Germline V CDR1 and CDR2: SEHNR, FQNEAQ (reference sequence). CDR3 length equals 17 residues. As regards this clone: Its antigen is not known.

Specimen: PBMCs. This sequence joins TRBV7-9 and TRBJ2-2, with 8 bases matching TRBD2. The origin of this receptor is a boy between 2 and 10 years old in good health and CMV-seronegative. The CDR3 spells CASSAPLTSGNTGELFF. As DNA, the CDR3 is TGTGCCAGCAGCGCCCCACTCACTAGCGGGAACACCGGGGAGCTGTTTTTT.